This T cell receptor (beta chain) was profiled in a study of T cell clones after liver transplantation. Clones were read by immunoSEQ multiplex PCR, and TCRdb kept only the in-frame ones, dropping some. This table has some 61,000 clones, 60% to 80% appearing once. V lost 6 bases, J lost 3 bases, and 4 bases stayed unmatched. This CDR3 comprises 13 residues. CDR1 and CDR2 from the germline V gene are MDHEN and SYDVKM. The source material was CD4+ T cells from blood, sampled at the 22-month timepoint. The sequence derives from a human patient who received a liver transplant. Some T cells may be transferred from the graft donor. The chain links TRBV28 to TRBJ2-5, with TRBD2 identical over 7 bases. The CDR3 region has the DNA TGTGCCAGCAGCCCTAGCGGCAAAGAGACCCAGTACTTC. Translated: CASSPSGKETQYF.